Below are 21 T cell receptor beta chains sequenced from a single sample in a study of cytomegalovirus exposure and HLA in healthy donors. The PCR employed 60 Vbeta primers together with 13 Jbeta primers. Produced via immunoSEQ multiplex PCR; TCRdb's table is partial and in-frame only. The profile covers tens of thousands of clones, with 75% appearing a single time and less than 25% taken by the ten largest. Sequencing was carried out using PBMCs. The receptors originated from a middle-aged woman in good health and CMV-seropositive.

This clone was seen a few times. The genes are TRBV6-1 and TRBJ2-2; TRBD1 is a possible D gene (6 bases). The CDR3 is 13 residues long. The V end was cut by 5 bases, the J end by 4 bases, with 8 bases between. Looked up from germline, CDR1 is MNHNS and CDR2 is SASEGT. CDR3 in amino acids: CASSWTVTGELFF. The CDR3 nucleotides are TGTGCCAGCAGTTGGACAGTCACCGGGGAGCTGTTTTTT.

As regards this clone: The junction differs from germline at one of its ends, possibly a read error. This chain connects TRBV7-9 to TRBJ2-1, with 8 bases fitting TRBD2. CDR1 and CDR2 from the germline V gene are SEHNR and FQNEAQ (reference sequence). The CDR3 is 15 amino acids. The CDR3 nucleotides are TGTTCCAGCAGCCACGGGGGGGCCCTCTACAATGAGCAGTTCTTC. Its translation is CSSSHGGALYNEQFF. The entire variable domain, with the rest obtained from reference TRBV7-9 and TRBJ2-1, is as follows: DTGVSQNPRHKITKRGQNVTFRCDPISEHNRLYWYRQTLGQGPEFLTYFQNEAQLEKSRLLSDRFSAERPKGSFSTLEIQRTEQGDSAMYLCSSSHGGALYNEQFFGPGTRLTVL.

This clone was counted between two and nine times. The genes are TRBV13 and TRBJ2-3; possibly TRBD1 for D (5 bases). Germline loops: CDR1 PRHDT, CDR2 FYEKMQ (reference sequence). Trimming removed 1 base at V and 4 bases at J, with 18 bases between. The CDR3 length is 17 residues. The CDR3 region is CASSLVGLGLMADTQYF. The CDR3, as DNA: TGTGCCAGCAGCTTAGTGGGGCTAGGTCTTATGGCAGATACGCAGTATTTT.

This rearrangement joins TRBV5-1 to TRBJ1-1, with no clear D. The germline gives CDR1 SGHRS, CDR2 YFSETQ. The CDR3 totals 14 residues. The germline V and J ends were trimmed by 0 bases and 7 bases, with 13 bases remaining between them. DNA of the CDR3: TGCGCCAGCAGCTTGGGTGGCTCAGAGGGTGAAGCTTTCTTT. This sequence encodes CASSLGGSEGEAFF.

This clone was detected only a few times. The rearrangement links TRBV11-2 to TRBJ2-7, with D unclear. From germline, CDR1 is SGHAT and CDR2 FQNNGV. There are 14 residues in the CDR3. V was clipped by 4 bases and J by 0 bases, with 10 bases between them. This CDR3 is CASSWAGSSYEQYF. CDR3 DNA: TGTGCCAGCAGCTGGGCAGGAAGCTCCTACGAGCAGTACTTC. Variable domain in full (rest from reference TRBV11-2 and TRBJ2-7): EAGVAQSPRYKIIEKRQSVAFWCNPISGHATLYWYQQILGQGPKLLIQFQNNGVVDDSQLPKDRFSAERLKGVDSTLKIQPAKLEDSAVYLCASSWAGSSYEQYFGPGTRLTVT.

The gene calls are TRBV10-3 and TRBJ1-1; no clear D. In germline, CDR1 is ENHRY, CDR2 SYGVKD. The CDR3 contains 14 residues. V was pared by 3 bases and J by 1 base, with 9 bases between. CDR3 residues: CAISDPLANTEAFF. CDR3 sequence (DNA): TGTGCCATCAGTGACCCCTTGGCGAACACTGAAGCTTTCTTT.

The chain combines TRBV5-1 with TRBJ2-2, with 8 nucleotides matching TRBD2. Germline V gene data show CDR1 as SGHRS and CDR2 as YFSETQ. V gave up 3 bases and J gave up 3 bases; unmatched junction bases: 4. The CDR3 consists of 15 residues. The CDR3, as DNA: TGCGCCAGCAGCTCCGGGGGGGCCGACACCGGGGAGCTGTTTTTT. Translation: CASSSGGADTGELFF.

The chain is built from TRBV27 and TRBJ2-7, with D possibly TRBD1 on 6 matching bases. This CDR3 spans 13 amino acids. The germline V and J ends were trimmed by 10 bases and 2 bases, with 15 bases remaining between them. Germline V gene sequence: CDR1 MNHEY, CDR2 SMNVEV (reference sequence). In nucleotides, the CDR3 is TGTGCCACAGGCACAGGGCCTCCCTACGAGCAGTACTTC. Its translation is CATGTGPPYEQYF.

V gene TRBV6-5 combines with J gene TRBJ1-1, with a possible D match to TRBD1 (5 bases). CDR3 length equals 16 residues. Trimming left V 0 bases short and J 4 bases short, with 15 bases between. Germline V lookup: CDR1 MNHEY, CDR2 SVGAGI. CDR3 coding DNA: TGTGCCAGCAGTTACTCGATTGCCAGGGTGAGCACTGAAGCTTTCTTT. Residues: CASSYSIARVSTEAFF.

The chain links TRBV27 to TRBJ2-5; possible D gene TRBD1, 6 bases. Per the germline V gene, CDR1 is MNHEY and CDR2 is SMNVEV (reference sequence). Trimming pared 8 bases from V and 4 bases from J, leaving 23 bases between. The CDR3 loop spans 16 amino acids. For the CDR3, the DNA is TGTGCCAGCGGCCCTATCACAGGGTCGGGGTTAGAGACCCAGTACTTC. Its protein product is CASGPITGSGLETQYF.

This chain joins TRBV6-5 and TRBJ1-2; 7 bases line up with TRBD1. The CDR3 runs to 16 residues. V was pared by 0 bases and J by 4 bases, with 8 bases of the junction left unmatched. Germline lookup yields CDR1 MNHEY and CDR2 SVGAGI. CDR3 residues: CASSYSRGGVFYGYTF. The CDR3 DNA follows: TGTGCCAGCAGTTACTCGAGAGGGGGCGTATTCTATGGCTACACCTTC.

The V gene is TRBV7-9, the J gene TRBJ2-1, with 7 bases fitting TRBD2. Germline V gene sequence: CDR1 SEHNR, CDR2 FQNEAQ (reference sequence). There are 14 residues in the CDR3. V lost 6 bases and J lost 5; bases outside the gene matches: 7. The CDR3 DNA reads as TGTGCCAGCAGGTCAGGGAGGGTAGACAATGAGCAGTTCTTC. Translating gives CASRSGRVDNEQFF.

This clone has only a few counts. This chain uses TRBV4-3 with TRBJ1-6; D possibly corresponds to TRBD1 (5 bases). Trimming removed 0 bases at V and 7 bases at J, with 10 bases between. CDR1 is LGHNA and CDR2 is YSLEER in the germline V gene. The CDR3 is 15 residues long. The CDR3, as DNA: TGCGCCAGCAGCCAAGACGGGCAGGGCAATTCACCCCTCCACTTT. Amino acids: CASSQDGQGNSPLHF.

The chain couples TRBV6-5 to TRBJ2-1, with 7 bases that match TRBD2. The length of the CDR3 is 15 residues. The J segment lost 0 bases and the V segment lost 3 bases, leaving 2 bases of the junction unmatched. In germline, CDR1 is MNHEY, CDR2 SVGAGI. As DNA, the CDR3 is TGTGCCAGCAGTTATCGGGACTACTCCTACAATGAGCAGTTCTTC. This gives the protein CASSYRDYSYNEQFF.

V and J are TRBV6-4 and TRBJ2-6, with 10 bases matching TRBD2. V was clipped by 1 base and J by 0 bases; unmatched bases: 6. Looked up from germline, CDR1 is MRHNA and CDR2 is SNTAGT. This CDR3 comprises 19 residues. The CDR3 spells CASSDLSSGGPSGANVLTF. The CDR3 nucleotides read TGTGCCAGCAGTGACTTGTCTAGCGGGGGCCCCTCTGGGGCCAACGTCCTGACTTTC.

V and J are TRBV7-9 and TRBJ2-7; TRBD1 might be the D (5 bases). Germline values: CDR1 SEHNR, CDR2 FQNEAQ (reference sequence). This CDR3 spans 14 amino acids. V was pared by 5 bases and J by 2 bases, with 13 bases between. The CDR3 region has the DNA TGTGCCAGCAGCCCCAAAGGGGTTACCTACGAGCAGTACTTC. Protein sequence: CASSPKGVTYEQYF.

This chain links TRBV10-3 with TRBJ2-3; 10 bases align to TRBD1. Germline CDR1 reads ENHRY; CDR2 reads SYGVKD. The CDR3 spans 14 residues. V shed 6 bases, J shed 5 bases, and the junction held 5 bases outside the gene matches. The CDR3 bases are TGTGCCATCAGCGGACAGGGGGGGAGAGATACGCAGTATTTT. This codes for CAISGQGGRDTQYF.

CDR3 loop: CASSLGGLAGPGELFF. The CDR3 nucleotides are TGTGCCAGCAGCTTAGGGGGACTAGCGGGCCCCGGGGAGCTGTTTTTT. The chain joins TRBV7-8 to TRBJ2-2; TRBD2 matches at 12 bases. Germline V lookup: CDR1 SGHVS, CDR2 FQNEAQ. The CDR3 is made up of 16 amino acids. Trimming took 1 base from V and 6 from J; bases not matched to a gene: 3.

This clone occurred a few times. V and J are TRBV25-1 and TRBJ1-5; 11 bases align to TRBD1. J gave up 7 bases and V 10 bases, and 9 bases lay outside the gene matches. The CDR3 covers 14 residues. Per the germline V gene, CDR1 is MGHDK and CDR2 is SYGVNS. The chain's CDR3 is CAISRDRGEQPQHF. Here the CDR3 DNA reads TGTGCCATTTCGCGGGACAGGGGGGAGCAGCCCCAGCATTTT.

The V call is TRBV29-1, the J call TRBJ2-1, with 11 bases aligning to TRBD2. Per germline, CDR1 SQVTM and CDR2 ANQGSEA. CDR3 size: 15 residues. The V segment lost 7 bases and the J segment 7 bases; nucleotides outside the gene matches: 12. The CDR3 loop is CSAVLAGALGNEQFF. In DNA, the CDR3 is TGCAGCGCCGTACTAGCGGGGGCCCTCGGAAATGAGCAGTTCTTC.

In this sample, this clone turned up a few times. The chain carries TRBV5-1 and TRBJ2-1, with D maybe TRBD1 (6 bases). CDR3 length equals 15 residues. Germline V gene lookup returns CDR1 SGHRS and CDR2 YFSETQ. V lost 3 bases to trimming and J lost 6 bases, with 16 bases between them. CDR3 loop: CASSSSGQSLNEQFF. In DNA form, the CDR3 reads TGCGCCAGCAGCTCCTCCGGACAGTCCCTCAATGAGCAGTTCTTC.